The 5 T cell receptor beta chains given below trace back to one sample, sequenced in a study of cytomegalovirus exposure and HLA in healthy donors. The PCR employed 60 Vbeta primers together with 13 Jbeta primers. Here immunoSEQ multiplex PCR was the method, and the copy in TCRdb shows in-frame clones only, minus some. The table lists 100,000 or so clones, about four fifths of them singletons, with 3.5% to 4.5% in the top ten. Material: PBMCs. These TCRs come from a female donor in good health and CMV-seropositive.

This chain links TRBV7-6 with TRBJ2-1, with no clear D. The V gene's germline CDR1 is SGHVS and CDR2 FNYEAQ. Trimming removed 1 base at V and 7 bases at J, with 11 bases between. There are 14 residues in the CDR3. The chain's CDR3 is CASSLELLPNEQFF. Here the CDR3 DNA reads TGTGCCAGCAGCTTAGAACTACTGCCTAATGAGCAGTTCTTC.

This clone was seen a few times. The V and J genes are TRBV7-9 and TRBJ2-3, with TRBD1 matching 8 bases. Germline CDR1 and CDR2: SEHNR and FQNEAQ (reference sequence). CDR3 length equals 17 residues. The trim removed 4 bases at V and 4 bases at J, leaving 13 bases unmatched. CDR3 amino acids: CASSSRVGQGISDTQYF. For the CDR3, the DNA is TGTGCCAGCAGCTCCCGTGTCGGACAGGGTATTTCAGATACGCAGTATTTT.

The chain joins TRBV7-7 to TRBJ2-3; 11 bases agree with TRBD2. V trimming: 3 bases; J trimming: 5 bases; junction bases outside the gene matches: 7. The CDR3 consists of 16 residues. The germline V gene encodes CDR1 SSHAT and CDR2 FNYEAQ (reference sequence). The CDR3 DNA reads as TGTGCCAGCAGCTTCTCTCGGCTAGCGGGGGGAGATACGCAGTATTTT. This encodes CASSFSRLAGGDTQYF. Full variable domain (outside the CDR3, taken from reference TRBV7-7 and TRBJ2-3): GAGVSQSPRYKVTKRGQDVTLRCDPISSHATLYWYQQALGQGPEFLTYFNYEAQPDKSGLPSDRFSAERPEGSISTLTIQRTEQRDSAMYRCASSFSRLAGGDTQYFGPGTRLTVL.

CDR3 DNA: TGTGCCAGCAGCCTAGTGGAGAATGCCCAGCAGTTCTTC. Residues: CASSLVENAQQFF. The chain recombines TRBV7-2 with TRBJ2-1; D gene uncertain. The length of the CDR3 is 13 residues. CDR1 and CDR2 (germline): SGHTA, FQGNSA. V lost 5 bases and J lost 11, with 16 bases in between.

V usage is TRBV10-2 and J usage is TRBJ2-7; TRBD2 agrees at 7 bases. Germline V gene sequence: CDR1 WSHSY, CDR2 SAAADI. The CDR3 extends over 12 amino acids. V gave up 11 bases and J gave up 0 bases; unmatched junction bases: 4. The CDR3 is CASRENSYEQYF. In DNA, the CDR3 is TGCGCCTCGCGGGAGAACTCCTACGAGCAGTACTTC.